The present T cell receptor beta chain was sequenced within a study of cytomegalovirus exposure and HLA in healthy donors. The CDR3 length is 12 residues. From germline, CDR1 is SEHNR and CDR2 FQNEAQ (reference sequence). V shed 11 bases and J shed 4 bases, with 11 bases lying between them. The PCR ran on 60 Vbeta and 13 Jbeta primers. Some clones are missing from TCRdb's copy, which holds only in-frame ones; the method was immunoSEQ multiplex PCR. The repertoire holds under 200,000 clones, with around 88% as singletons. This chain links TRBV7-9 with TRBJ2-2, with D uncertain. The sample was PBMCs. The sequence derives from a woman aged 25 to 39 in good health and CMV-seronegative. The CDR3 protein is CAPVEVTGELFF. The CDR3 nucleotides read TGTGCCCCCGTTGAGGTCACCGGGGAGCTGTTTTTT.